The 20 T cell receptor beta chains presented below share a single source sample, sequenced in a study of T cells after yellow fever vaccination. A single record per CDR3 protein comes from TCRdb applying MiXCR to the 5' RACE reads. The sample yields fewer than 450,000 distinct CDR3 sequences, around a tenth seen once. The sample in question was PBMCs, obtained on the day of the first yellow fever vaccination. All receptors derive from a man aged 18 to 29 who received the YFV17D yellow fever vaccine.

The chain uses TRBV7-9 and TRBJ2-3, with D unresolved. CDR1 SEHNR and CDR2 FQNEAQ come from the germline V gene (reference sequence). Trimming took off 1 base at V and 2 bases at J, with 10 bases between the two ends. The CDR3 extends over 15 amino acids. CDR3 sequence: CASSLELRFTDTQYF. Written as DNA, the CDR3 is TGTGCCAGCAGCTTAGAGCTCAGGTTCACAGATACGCAGTATTTT.

The chain recombines TRBV20-1 with TRBJ2-5; TRBD2 matches 8 bases. V lost 6 bases and J lost 0; bases outside the gene matches: 9. The CDR3 consists of 15 residues. CDR1 DFQATT and CDR2 SNEGSKA come from the germline V gene (reference sequence). CDR3 DNA: TGCAGTGCAAGACGGGGGGGAAGGTACCAAGAGACCCAGTACTTC. Protein: CSARRGGRYQETQYF.

This clonotype was found a few times. The chain has TRBV3-1 and TRBJ2-5; the D gene could be TRBD1 or TRBD2 (5 bases each). This CDR3 has 14 amino acids. The germline gives CDR1 LGHDT, CDR2 YNNKEL (reference sequence). V dropped 5 bases and J dropped 5 bases, with 15 bases sitting between them. The CDR3 sequence: CASSSAGSLETQYF. In DNA, the CDR3 is TGTGCCAGCAGCTCAGCAGGGAGTTTGGAGACCCAGTACTTC.

There are many counts of this clonotype. The CDR3 DNA follows: TGTGCCAGCAGCTGGACAGCAACCTACGAGCAGTACTTC. Protein: CASSWTATYEQYF. The chain uses TRBV5-5 and TRBJ2-7, with a tentative D call TRBD1 (6 bases). The V end lost 3 bases, the J end lost 2 bases, and 9 bases lay between the germline ends. Germline loops: CDR1 SGHKS, CDR2 YYEKEE (reference sequence). This CDR3 region has 13 residues.

The table lists this clonotype with many counts. This sequence joins TRBV5-1 and TRBJ2-7; D ambiguous. The length of the CDR3 is 16 residues. V lost 1 base, J lost 2 bases, and 16 bases lay in between. In germline, CDR1 is SGHRS, CDR2 YFSETQ. The CDR3 DNA reads as TGCGCCAGCAGCTTGTCGTCATTCGGCGAAGCCTACGAGCAGTACGTC. Translating gives CASSLSSFGEAYEQYV.

This clonotype was recorded a few times. The CDR3 region has the DNA TGCGCCAGCAGCACGGGACAGAGCTCCTACAATGAGCAGTTCTTC. This gives the protein CASSTGQSSYNEQFF. The chain uses TRBV5-1 and TRBJ2-1, with 7 bases aligning to TRBD1. Trimming cost V 4 bases and J 0 bases; bases outside gene matches: 4. This CDR3 spans 15 amino acids. Per germline, CDR1 SGHRS and CDR2 YFSETQ.

The chain recombines TRBV7-2 with TRBJ2-4; TRBD1 is a possible D gene (6 bases). Germline values: CDR1 SGHTA, CDR2 FQGNSA. Trimming left V 5 bases short and J 5 bases short, with 10 bases between. The CDR3 spans 13 residues. The CDR3 nucleotides are TGTGCCAGCAGCGTCAGGGGTCAAAACATTCAGTACTTC. Translating it yields CASSVRGQNIQYF. The variable domain in full, with the rest retrieved from reference TRBV7-2 and TRBJ2-4, is GAGVSQSPSNKVTEKGKDVELRCDPISGHTALYWYRQSLGQGLEFLIYFQGNSAPDKSGLPSDRFSAERTGGSVSTLTIQRTQQEDSAVYLCASSVRGQNIQYFGAGTRLSVL.

This clonotype turned up a few times. This chain links TRBV7-2 with TRBJ2-5, with 8 bases that match TRBD2. The junction had 12 bases not matched to a gene; V was cut back by 2 bases and J by 7 bases. Per the germline V gene, CDR1 is SGHTA and CDR2 is FQGNSA. The length of the CDR3 is 16 residues. CDR3 loop: CASSLWIAGTSWTQYF. The CDR3 DNA is TGTGCCAGCAGCTTATGGATAGCGGGGACCTCCTGGACCCAGTACTTC. Full variable domain (remainder filled in from reference TRBV7-2 and TRBJ2-5): GAGVSQSPSNKVTEKGKDVELRCDPISGHTALYWYRQSLGQGLEFLIYFQGNSAPDKSGLPSDRFSAERTGGSVSTLTIQRTQQEDSAVYLCASSLWIAGTSWTQYFGPGTRLLVL.

This clonotype was seen ten or more times. The chain couples TRBV5-1 to TRBJ2-2, with 14 bases identical to TRBD2. V shed 4 bases and J 4 bases; nucleotides not matched to a gene: 6. Germline lookup yields CDR1 SGHRS and CDR2 YFSETQ. The CDR3 totals 17 residues. This CDR3 reads CASSPGLAGGLTGELFF. The DNA for the CDR3 is TGCGCCAGCAGCCCCGGACTAGCGGGGGGCCTCACCGGGGAGCTGTTTTTT.

This chain joins TRBV7-9 and TRBJ2-5; 8 bases line up with TRBD1. The germline V gene has CDR1 SEHNR and CDR2 FQNEAQ (reference sequence). The CDR3 spans 15 residues. V trimming: 1 base; J trimming: 5 bases; junction bases outside the gene matches: 6. CDR3 sequence reads: CASSLVPGGWETQYF. CDR3 nucleotide sequence: TGTGCCAGCAGCTTAGTCCCAGGGGGCTGGGAGACCCAGTACTTC.

The gene calls are TRBV12-3 or TRBV12-4 and TRBJ2-5; D is perhaps TRBD1 or TRBD2 (6 bases each). The ends were cut back, 7 bases at V and 2 bases at J, with 14 bases in the middle. This CDR3 spans 14 amino acids. CDR3 amino acids: CASKTGGLQETQYF. Written as DNA, the CDR3 is TGTGCCAGCAAAACCGGGGGCCTGCAAGAGACCCAGTACTTC.

There are a few counts of this clonotype. The rearrangement links TRBV4-3 to TRBJ2-1; 9 nucleotides line up with TRBD2. In germline, CDR1 is LGHNA, CDR2 YSLEER. J lost 16 bases, V lost 1 base, and 8 bases had no gene match. The CDR3 loop spans 13 amino acids. CDR3 sequence reads: CASSQVPGLALFF. DNA of the CDR3: TGCGCCAGCAGCCAAGTACCGGGACTAGCCCTCTTCTTC.

The CDR3 region is CSARVWAGGTGELFF. The CDR3 DNA follows: TGCAGTGCTAGAGTTTGGGCAGGTGGAACCGGGGAGCTGTTTTTT. The chain combines TRBV20-1 with TRBJ2-2, with D hard to call. Trimming left V 1 base short and J 5 bases short, with 14 bases between. CDR3 size: 15 residues. The germline V gene has CDR1 DFQATT and CDR2 SNEGSKA (reference sequence).

This clonotype was counted at least ten times. The rearrangement links TRBV7-9 to TRBJ2-1; TRBD1 aligns across 7 bases. Germline CDR1 and CDR2: SEHNR and FQNEAQ (reference sequence). The CDR3 is 15 residues long. The junction had 9 bases not matched to a gene; V was cut back by 5 bases and J by 5 bases. The CDR3 DNA sequence: TGTGCCAGCAGCATTGGATGGGACAGAGACAATGAGCAGTTCTTC. This encodes CASSIGWDRDNEQFF.

There are a few counts of this clonotype. V is TRBV20-1 and J is TRBJ1-2; 9 nucleotides align to TRBD1. The CDR3 runs 15 residues. Trimming removed 5 bases from V and 7 bases from J; junction bases left unmatched: 14. Germline assignment: CDR1 DFQATT and CDR2 SNEGSKA (reference sequence). The CDR3, as DNA: TGCAGTGCTCGTGGGACAGGGAACCAGCTAGGTGGCTACACCTTC. Its protein is CSARGTGNQLGGYTF.

This clonotype was observed a handful of times. V and J are TRBV20-1 and TRBJ2-5; D uncertain. V was clipped by 3 bases and J by 3 bases, with 17 bases between them. Germline CDR1 and CDR2: DFQATT and SNEGSKA (reference sequence). This CDR3 region has 15 residues. The CDR3 loop is CSASVPGRSEETQYF. CDR3 DNA sequence: TGCAGTGCTAGCGTCCCGGGTAGAAGCGAAGAGACCCAGTACTTC.

This clonotype occurred a few times. The J gene is TRBJ2-6, the V gene TRBV11-1, with D unresolved. Germline V CDR1 and CDR2: SGHAT, FQDESV (reference sequence). The CDR3 contains 18 residues. With 0 bases removed from V and 0 bases from J, the gap between germline ends came to 12 bases. The CDR3 reads CASSLASLASSGANVLTF. CDR3 bases: TGTGCCAGCAGCTTAGCGTCGCTGGCTAGCTCTGGGGCCAACGTCCTGACTTTC.

A few counts support this clonotype. The rearrangement links TRBV5-5 to TRBJ1-2; maybe TRBD1 (5 bases). V was trimmed by 4 bases and J by 0 bases, leaving 10 bases between them. CDR1 is SGHKS and CDR2 is YYEKEE in the germline V gene (reference sequence). This CDR3 contains 14 residues. The CDR3 loop reads CASSRTGANYGYTF. DNA of the CDR3: TGTGCCAGCAGCCGGACGGGGGCTAACTATGGCTACACCTTC. The variable domain in full, with the rest retrieved from reference TRBV5-5 and TRBJ1-2, is DAGVTQSPTHLIKTRGQQVTLRCSPISGHKSVSWYQQVLGQGPQFIFQYYEKEERGRGNFPDRFSARQFPNYSSELNVNALLLGDSALYLCASSRTGANYGYTFGSGTRLTVV.

This clonotype was found a few times. The chain carries TRBV4-3 and TRBJ2-5; D is possibly TRBD1 (7 bases). This CDR3 has 15 amino acids. V was pared by 3 bases and J by 2 bases, with 13 bases between. Germline CDR1 LGHNA, CDR2 YSLEER. The CDR3 DNA reads TGCGCCAGCAGCCACTACAGGGGAGGACAAGAGACCCAGTACTTC. Translation gives CASSHYRGGQETQYF.

This clonotype was seen ten or more times. This chain uses TRBV3-1 with TRBJ1-6; TRBD1 agrees at 12 bases. J lost 2 bases, V lost 3 bases, and 8 bases had no gene match. CDR3 length: 19 residues. Germline-derived CDR1 and CDR2 are LGHDT and YNNKEL (reference sequence). DNA for the CDR3: TGTGCCAGCAGCCATGGGCCGGGACAGGGGGCGACCTATAATTCACCCCTCCACTTT. It codes for CASSHGPGQGATYNSPLHF. The full variable domain, its missing parts supplied by reference TRBV3-1 and TRBJ1-6, is DTAVSQTPKYLVTQMGNDKSIKCEQNLGHDTMYWYKQDSKKFLKIMFSYNNKELIINETVPNRFSPKSPDKAHLNLHINSLELGDSAVYFCASSHGPGQGATYNSPLHFGNGTRLTVT.